Following are 20 T cell receptor beta chains from one sample sequenced in a study of OX40 agonist ivuxolimab in advanced cancers. Clones were read by immunoSEQ multiplex PCR, and TCRdb kept only the in-frame ones, dropping some. The table shows more than 45,000 clones, with 80% to 95% occurring only once. The sample in question was CD4+ or CD8+ T cells sorted from blood, obtained in a trial of the OX40 agonist ivuxolimab. The receptor set was obtained from an adult with an advanced solid tumor such as melanoma, head and neck, liver or kidney cancer.

The chain is built from TRBV6-5 and TRBJ1-1; D might be TRBD1 (6 bases). V was cut by 0 bases and J by 5 bases, with 13 bases left in between. The CDR3 totals 15 residues. Germline CDR1 and CDR2: MNHEY and SVGAGI. CDR3 coding DNA: TGTGCCAGCAGTTACTCTTCGGGGGCGCGAACTGAAGCTTTCTTT. It yields the protein CASSYSSGARTEAFF.

This clone has just one count. The chain has TRBV5-6 and TRBJ2-7; D perhaps matches TRBD1 (6 bases). Looked up from germline, CDR1 is SGHDT and CDR2 is YYEEEE. There are 14 residues in the CDR3. V dropped 0 bases and J dropped 3 bases, with 10 bases sitting between them. The CDR3 nucleotides read TGTGCCAGCAGCTTGGAAGAACAGGGCTACGAGCAGTACGTC. Translation gives CASSLEEQGYEQYV.

The J gene is TRBJ2-7, the V gene TRBV11-2, with TRBD2 matching 7 bases. Germline V CDR1 and CDR2: SGHAT, FQNNGV. With V trimmed by 4 bases and J by 0 bases, 12 bases remained unmatched. The CDR3 has 17 residues. CDR3 loop: CASSSMGQRGSSYEQYF. CDR3 in DNA: TGTGCCAGCAGCTCAATGGGCCAGCGGGGAAGCTCCTACGAGCAGTACTTC.

The chain employs TRBV28 and TRBJ2-7; D may be TRBD2 (6 bases). V was cut by 3 bases and J by 7 bases, with 13 bases left in between. This CDR3 comprises 13 residues. CDR1 is MDHEN, CDR2 SYDVKM, per germline. The CDR3, as DNA: TGTGCCAGCAGTTTCGGCGGGGCGGTGGAGCAGTACGTC. Amino acids: CASSFGGAVEQYV.

The chain couples TRBV19 to TRBJ1-4; D is perhaps TRBD1 (5 bases). In germline, CDR1 is LNHDA, CDR2 SQIVND (reference sequence). The CDR3 has 16 residues. Trimming shortened V by 3 bases and J by 5 bases, and 16 bases separated the two germline ends. CDR3 in amino acids: CASSMVGLGDNEKLFF. Written as DNA, the CDR3 is TGTGCCAGTAGTATGGTAGGCCTGGGGGACAATGAAAAACTGTTTTTT.

V is TRBV30 and J is TRBJ2-1; 12 bases agree with TRBD1. Germline CDR1 is GTSNPN and CDR2 is SVGIG (reference sequence). The CDR3 spans 14 residues. V was pared by 4 bases and J by 7 bases, with 5 bases of the junction left unmatched. The CDR3 region is CAWMRDRGPNEQFF. For the CDR3, the DNA is TGTGCCTGGATGCGGGACAGGGGGCCAAATGAGCAGTTCTTC.

The chain links TRBV7-8 to TRBJ1-4; TRBD1 matches at 8 bases. This CDR3 is 14 amino acids long. Germline lookup yields CDR1 SGHVS and CDR2 FQNEAQ. J lost 5 bases, V lost 7 bases, and 6 bases had no gene match. The CDR3 sequence: CASTHGQGNEKLFF. The DNA for the CDR3 is TGTGCCAGCACCCACGGACAGGGAAATGAAAAACTGTTTTTT.

The chain couples TRBV18 to TRBJ2-5; the D is unclear. The CDR3 has 13 amino acids. Germline V CDR1 and CDR2: KGHSH, LQKENI. V was trimmed by 2 bases and J by 5 bases, leaving 9 bases between them. CDR3 nucleotides: TGTGCCAGCTCACCAAAGGTCGGGGAGACCCAGTACTTC. Translating it yields CASSPKVGETQYF.

J is TRBJ1-2 and V is TRBV5-1; 11 bases align to TRBD1. The V segment lost 9 bases and the J segment 0 bases; nucleotides outside the gene matches: 13. Looked up from germline, CDR1 is SGHRS and CDR2 is YFSETQ. This CDR3 has 17 amino acids. CDR3 protein: CATTSGTGGLTNYGYTF. CDR3 in DNA: TGCGCCACCACCAGCGGGACAGGGGGACTTACTAACTATGGCTACACCTTC.

J is TRBJ2-1 and V is TRBV4-2; no clear D. The CDR3 runs 15 residues. Germline V lookup: CDR1 LGHNA, CDR2 YNFKEQ. V lost 0 bases and J lost 0, with 6 bases in between. CDR3 DNA sequence: TGTGCCAGCAGCCAAGATCTGGACTCCTACAATGAGCAGTTCTTC. Protein: CASSQDLDSYNEQFF.

The J gene is TRBJ2-3, the V gene TRBV6-5; 15 bases are shared with TRBD2. This CDR3 contains 16 residues. J gave up 4 bases and V 4 bases, and 3 bases lay outside the gene matches. Germline assignment: CDR1 MNHEY and CDR2 SVGAGI. The CDR3 sequence is CASSWTSGGAADTQYF. In DNA form, the CDR3 reads TGTGCCAGCAGTTGGACTAGCGGGGGGGCCGCAGATACGCAGTATTTT.

The J gene is TRBJ2-5, the V gene TRBV7-8, with D uncertain. Germline CDR1 SGHVS, CDR2 FQNEAQ. This CDR3 has 12 residues. The V end was cut by 6 bases, the J end by 5 bases, with 10 bases between. CDR3 region: CASSTGPETQYF. CDR3 DNA sequence: TGTGCCAGCAGTACTGGCCCGGAGACCCAGTACTTC.

The V call is TRBV4-1, the J call TRBJ2-1; possible D gene TRBD1, 5 bases. The V end lost 4 bases, the J end lost 4 bases, and 11 bases lay between the germline ends. Germline values: CDR1 MGHRA, CDR2 YSYEKL. The CDR3 runs 14 residues. The CDR3: CASSLEQVYNEQFF. DNA for the CDR3: TGCGCCAGCAGCCTAGAACAGGTATACAATGAGCAGTTCTTC.

The chain combines TRBV4-1 with TRBJ2-2; D is ambiguous. Germline V gene sequence: CDR1 MGHRA, CDR2 YSYEKL. The germline V and J ends were trimmed by 0 bases and 6 bases, with 14 bases remaining between them. This CDR3 contains 16 residues. This CDR3 reads CASSQDQIGWSGELFF. The DNA of the CDR3 is TGCGCCAGCAGCCAAGATCAGATCGGGTGGTCCGGGGAGCTGTTTTTT.

V is TRBV28 and J is TRBJ2-3; maybe TRBD2 (5 bases). V was trimmed by 4 bases and J by 2 bases, leaving 13 bases between them. The CDR3 is 15 residues long. Germline CDR1 reads MDHEN; CDR2 reads SYDVKM. CDR3 nucleotides: TGTGCCAGCAGTTGGACTGCCTCCGACACAGATACGCAGTATTTT. Protein product: CASSWTASDTDTQYF.

This rearrangement joins TRBV19 to TRBJ1-1; D gene uncertain. There are 12 residues in the CDR3. V was cut by 3 bases and J by 7 bases, with 9 bases left in between. Germline V CDR1 and CDR2: LNHDA, SQIVND (reference sequence). In DNA form, the CDR3 reads TGTGCCAGTAGTATCCAGGCTAATGAAGCTTTCTTT. Its translation is CASSIQANEAFF.

This clone occurred a few times. The chain is built from TRBV7-6 and TRBJ1-1; D is undetermined. Trimming left V 2 bases short and J 1 base short, with 8 bases between. CDR1 and CDR2 from the germline V gene are SGHVS and FNYEAQ. The CDR3 has 14 amino acids. The CDR3 protein is CASSLSGGNTEAFF. Written as DNA, the CDR3 is TGTGCCAGCAGCTTAAGTGGCGGGAACACTGAAGCTTTCTTT.

The chain employs TRBV27 and TRBJ1-1; no clear D. CDR3 length: 14 amino acids. V lost 3 bases and J lost 2, with 10 bases in between. Germline V CDR1 and CDR2: MNHEY, SMNVEV (reference sequence). The CDR3 coding sequence is TGTGCCAGCAGTTTTAACAGTCCCAACACTGAAGCTTTCTTT. Translation: CASSFNSPNTEAFF.

The CDR3: CASRSVGRNQPQHF. The CDR3 DNA sequence: TGTGCCAGCAGATCGGTGGGACGCAATCAGCCCCAGCATTTT. The chain is built from TRBV6-5 and TRBJ1-5; D may be TRBD1 (5 bases). CDR3 length: 14 residues. The V end lost 6 bases, the J end lost 2 bases, and 11 bases lay between the germline ends. The germline V gene encodes CDR1 MNHEY and CDR2 SVGAGI.

J is TRBJ2-5 and V is TRBV6-8, with D unresolved. The CDR3 is 12 residues long. V lost 9 bases and J 5 bases, leaving 13 bases between the germline ends. Germline V gene lookup returns CDR1 MNHGY and CDR2 SAAAGT. The CDR3 protein is CASYVARETQYF. CDR3 nucleotides: TGTGCCAGTTACGTGGCCCGGGAGACCCAGTACTTC.